These 32 T cell receptor beta chains came from one sample sequenced in a study of memory CD8 T cells in hepatitis C reinfection. The repertoire was sequenced with immunoSEQ multiplex PCR; TCRdb's copy has only in-frame clones and lacks some. Of 40,000 to 45,000 clones listed, 88% are singletons. Time point described: peak reinfection, 3 to 8 weeks after reinfection detection. Sorted cells were sequenced directly ex vivo without any in vitro expansion. Input material: naive CD8+ T cells sorted from blood. These receptors all stem from a man younger than 30 with hepatitis C virus infection.

This rearrangement joins TRBV6-4 to TRBJ2-1; 10 positions agree with TRBD2. The CDR3 covers 15 residues. Germline CDR1 is MRHNA and CDR2 is SNTAGT. Unmatched junction bases numbered 9, after V lost 6 bases and J lost 7 bases. The CDR3 DNA follows: TGTGCCAGCAGCCCAAGCGGGGGGGCGGGTAATGAGCAGTTCTTC. Amino acids: CASSPSGGAGNEQFF.

V and J are TRBV27 and TRBJ1-1, with 7 bases identical to TRBD1. The V and J ends lost 4 bases and 2 bases, in that order; junction bases with no gene match: 7. Germline lookup yields CDR1 MNHEY and CDR2 SMNVEV (reference sequence). This CDR3 comprises 15 residues. The CDR3 nucleotides read TGTGCCAGCAGTTGGGCAGGGGGTGGTAACACTGAAGCTTTCTTT. Encoded protein: CASSWAGGGNTEAFF.

The chain joins TRBV9 to TRBJ2-5; 7 nucleotides agree with TRBD2. CDR3 length equals 16 residues. Germline V lookup: CDR1 SGDLS, CDR2 YYNGEE. V lost 0 bases and J lost 0; bases outside the gene matches: 5. The CDR3 loop is CASSVASGAYQETQYF. The CDR3 DNA follows: TGTGCCAGCAGCGTAGCGAGCGGGGCATACCAAGAGACCCAGTACTTC. Looking up the rest from reference TRBV9 and TRBJ2-5 gives the full variable domain: DSGVTQTPKHLITATGQRVTLRCSPRSGDLSVYWYQQSLDQGLQFLIQYYNGEERAKGNILERFSAQQFPDLHSELNLSSLELGDSALYFCASSVASGAYQETQYFGPGTRLLVL.

CDR3 in amino acids: CAIRGGTGLREQYF. The CDR3 DNA is TGTGCCATCAGAGGCGGGACAGGGTTGCGCGAGCAGTACTTC. The chain is built from TRBV10-3 and TRBJ2-7, with 9 bases fitting TRBD1. CDR1 is ENHRY and CDR2 is SYGVKD in the germline V gene. This CDR3 region has 14 residues. Trimming removed 6 bases from V and 6 bases from J; junction bases left unmatched: 9.

The chain recombines TRBV19 with TRBJ2-1; a possible D gene is TRBD1 (5 bases). The length of the CDR3 is 11 residues. Germline assignment: CDR1 LNHDA and CDR2 SQIVND (reference sequence). The V end was cut by 10 bases, the J end by 4 bases, with 8 bases between. CDR3 bases: TGTGCCACACAGGCTTACAATGAGCAGTTCTTC. This codes for CATQAYNEQFF.

This rearrangement joins TRBV25-1 to TRBJ1-2; 9 nucleotides match TRBD1. V shed 5 bases and J 7 bases; nucleotides not matched to a gene: 8. The CDR3 extends over 14 amino acids. Germline-derived CDR1 and CDR2 are MGHDK and SYGVNS. The CDR3, as DNA: TGTGCCAGCAGTACCTCAACAGGGGGCCTTGGCTACACCTTC. This sequence encodes CASSTSTGGLGYTF.

This clone was counted between two and nine times. The chain uses TRBV4-2 and TRBJ2-7; 9 positions match TRBD2. The CDR3 is 16 amino acids. Germline V CDR1 and CDR2: LGHNA, YNFKEQ. The V segment lost 6 bases and the J segment 3 bases; nucleotides outside the gene matches: 12. The CDR3 here is CASSHEHSSGIYEQYF. CDR3 sequence (DNA): TGTGCCAGCAGTCACGAGCATTCTAGCGGGATCTACGAGCAGTACTTC.

This rearrangement joins TRBV2 to TRBJ2-1, with 9 bases lining up with TRBD2. CDR1 is SNHLY and CDR2 is FYNNEI in the germline V gene. Trimming at V came to 5 bases and at J to 0 bases, leaving 2 bases not matched to a gene. The CDR3 runs to 15 residues. CDR3 residues: CASSLSGGSYNEQFF. CDR3 DNA sequence: TGTGCCAGCAGTCTTAGCGGGGGCTCCTACAATGAGCAGTTCTTC.

J is TRBJ2-1 and V is TRBV27; 8 nucleotides align to TRBD2. Germline lookup yields CDR1 MNHEY and CDR2 SMNVEV (reference sequence). The CDR3 runs to 15 residues. Trimming at V came to 11 bases and at J to 0 bases, leaving 9 bases not matched to a gene. CDR3: CAVKPGTSSYNEQFF. CDR3 coding DNA: TGTGCCGTCAAACCCGGGACTAGCTCCTACAATGAGCAGTTCTTC.

This rearrangement joins TRBV6-1 to TRBJ1-1, with D possibly matching TRBD1 (6 bases). This CDR3 region has 14 residues. Trimming removed 5 bases at V and 5 bases at J, with 15 bases between. CDR1 and CDR2 (germline): MNHNS, SASEGT. As DNA, the CDR3 is TGTGCCAGCAGTCATCAGGGGATCGGAACTGAAGCTTTCTTT. Its protein is CASSHQGIGTEAFF.

The chain joins TRBV27 to TRBJ2-1; 8 bases are shared with TRBD2. Germline assignment: CDR1 MNHEY and CDR2 SMNVEV (reference sequence). The CDR3 runs to 18 residues. V shed 0 bases and J 0 bases; nucleotides not matched to a gene: 7. The CDR3 DNA is TGTGCCAGCAGTTTATCCTTCGGCGGGAGGAACTCCTACAATGAGCAGTTCTTC. Amino acids: CASSLSFGGRNSYNEQFF.

The chain recombines TRBV7-9 with TRBJ2-2; D may be TRBD2 (5 bases). V was pared by 5 bases and J by 6 bases, with 16 bases between. The CDR3 has 15 amino acids. Germline V gene lookup returns CDR1 SEHNR and CDR2 FQNEAQ (reference sequence). The DNA for the CDR3 is TGTGCCAGCAGCGGCCAGGACTGGCTTTCCGGGGAGCTGTTTTTT. Protein: CASSGQDWLSGELFF. Full variable domain (remainder filled in from reference TRBV7-9 and TRBJ2-2): DTGVSQNPRHKITKRGQNVTFRCDPISEHNRLYWYRQTLGQGPEFLTYFQNEAQLEKSRLLSDRFSAERPKGSFSTLEIQRTEQGDSAMYLCASSGQDWLSGELFFGEGSRLTVL.

This clone has a handful of counts. The chain carries TRBV5-4 and TRBJ2-7, with 7 bases that match TRBD2. CDR3 length equals 14 residues. Trimming cost V 4 bases and J 7 bases; bases outside gene matches: 11. The germline gives CDR1 SGHNT, CDR2 YYREEE (reference sequence). CDR3 in DNA: TGTGCCAGCAGCCCCGGGGCGGGAGCGGGTGAGCAGTACTTC. Protein sequence: CASSPGAGAGEQYF. Filled out from reference TRBV5-4 and TRBJ2-7, the complete variable domain reads ETGVTQSPTHLIKTRGQQVTLRCSSQSGHNTVSWYQQALGQGPQFIFQYYREEENGRGNFPPRFSGLQFPNYSSELNVNALELDDSALYLCASSPGAGAGEQYFGPGTRLTVT.

DNA for the CDR3: TGTGCCAGTAGTATAACTGAAAACTATGGCTACACCTTC. Translating gives CASSITENYGYTF. The genes are TRBV19 and TRBJ1-2; D is ambiguous. The germline V gene has CDR1 LNHDA and CDR2 SQIVND (reference sequence). Trimming removed 2 bases from V and 2 bases from J, with 6 bases in between. The CDR3 has 13 amino acids.

J is TRBJ2-1 and V is TRBV5-6; D gene ambiguous. Germline CDR1 SGHDT, CDR2 YYEEEE. This CDR3 contains 13 residues. Trimming removed 2 bases at V and 9 bases at J, with 12 bases between. For the CDR3, the DNA is TGTGCCAGCAGCTTTGTGGGCGACGGTGAGCAGTTCTTC. It specifies CASSFVGDGEQFF.

The V gene is TRBV5-1, the J gene TRBJ2-1; 10 bases line up with TRBD1. With 0 bases clipped from V and 6 bases from J, the junction kept 3 bases outside the gene matches. The CDR3 loop spans 15 amino acids. Germline assignment: CDR1 SGHRS and CDR2 YFSETQ. The CDR3 nucleotides read TGCGCCAGCAGCTTGGGACAGGGGGCGCGCAATGAGCAGTTCTTC. It is translated as CASSLGQGARNEQFF. Variable domain in full (rest from reference TRBV5-1 and TRBJ2-1): KAGVTQTPRYLIKTRGQQVTLSCSPISGHRSVSWYQQTPGQGLQFLFEYFSETQRNKGNFPGRFSGRQFSNSRSEMNVSTLELGDSALYLCASSLGQGARNEQFFGPGTRLTVL.

This rearrangement joins TRBV12-5 to TRBJ2-5, with TRBD1 matching over 7 bases. V was clipped by 5 bases and J by 4 bases; unmatched bases: 7. The CDR3 covers 14 residues. Germline-derived CDR1 and CDR2 are LGHNT and FRNRAP. CDR3 coding DNA: TGTGCTAGTGGTCCCGGGACAGCAGGAGAGACCCAGTACTTC. It translates to CASGPGTAGETQYF.

This sequence joins TRBV11-2 and TRBJ2-1; 7 bases are a match to TRBD2. This CDR3 has 17 residues. Germline V gene data show CDR1 as SGHAT and CDR2 as FQNNGV. Trimming took 1 base from V and 2 from J; bases not matched to a gene: 8. CDR3 nucleotides: TGTGCCAGCAGCTTAGCGGGAGGAGGCAGCCCCTACAATGAGCAGTTCTTC. Its protein product is CASSLAGGGSPYNEQFF.

V gene TRBV5-1 combines with J gene TRBJ2-3; 9 bases agree with TRBD1. Germline lookup yields CDR1 SGHRS and CDR2 YFSETQ. The trim removed 4 bases at V and 3 bases at J, leaving 12 bases unmatched. The CDR3 is 17 residues long. The CDR3 DNA reads as TGCGCCAGCAGCCCCCGATGGGGGACAGGGAAAACAGATACGCAGTATTTT. Residues: CASSPRWGTGKTDTQYF.

This chain links TRBV28 with TRBJ2-1, with no clear D. Germline V gives CDR1 MDHEN, CDR2 SYDVKM. The CDR3 spans 12 residues. Trimming pared 5 bases from V and 10 bases from J, leaving 12 bases between. Here the CDR3 reads CASSPQVPEQFF. The CDR3 nucleotides are TGTGCCAGCAGTCCCCAGGTACCCGAGCAGTTCTTC.

The rearrangement uses TRBV5-6 and TRBJ2-5, with 7 bases matching TRBD1. V dropped 7 bases and J dropped 5; count of bases not matched to a gene: 11. The CDR3 has 14 residues. Germline V gives CDR1 SGHDT, CDR2 YYEEEE. CDR3 sequence (DNA): TGTGCCAGCCGTAGACAGGGATTTATGGAGACCCAGTACTTC. Translated, it gives CASRRQGFMETQYF.

This chain connects TRBV6-1 to TRBJ1-5, with D possibly being TRBD1 (5 bases). Trimming left V 2 bases short and J 7 bases short, with 15 bases between. CDR3 length: 15 residues. The germline gives CDR1 MNHNS, CDR2 SASEGT. DNA for the CDR3: TGTGCCAGCAGTGAAAGGCGGGGGTTTATACAGCCCCAGCATTTT. It translates to CASSERRGFIQPQHF.

In this sample, this clone turned up once. V usage is TRBV4-1 and J usage is TRBJ2-2; D is unclear. The CDR3 is 15 amino acids. V lost 4 bases and J lost 6, with 15 bases in between. Per the germline V gene, CDR1 is MGHRA and CDR2 is YSYEKL. The CDR3 nucleotides are TGCGCCAGCAGCCTCTTGTACGTGCGGTCCGGGGAGCTGTTTTTT. Residues: CASSLLYVRSGELFF.

This sequence joins TRBV11-2 and TRBJ2-1, with TRBD2 matching 8 bases. V shed 0 bases and J 7 bases; nucleotides not matched to a gene: 8. This CDR3 spans 16 amino acids. Per the germline V gene, CDR1 is SGHAT and CDR2 is FQNNGV. CDR3 bases: TGTGCCAGCAGCTTAGATGAAGGACTAGCTAGGAATGAGCAGTTCTTC. It specifies CASSLDEGLARNEQFF.

The rearrangement links TRBV15 to TRBJ1-6; 10 nucleotides agree with TRBD1. Germline CDR1 reads LNHNV; CDR2 reads YYDKDF (reference sequence). J lost 0 bases, V lost 1 base, and 12 bases had no gene match. The CDR3 length is 21 residues. In DNA, the CDR3 is TGTGCCACCAGCAGAGCCGACGGCTGGACAGGGGGAAGCTCCTATAATTCACCCCTCCACTTT. This encodes CATSRADGWTGGSSYNSPLHF. Filled out from reference TRBV15 and TRBJ1-6, the complete variable domain reads DAMVIQNPRYQVTQFGKPVTLSCSQTLNHNVMYWYQQKSSQAPKLLFHYYDKDFNNEADTPDNFQSRRPNTSFCFLDIRSPGLGDTAMYLCATSRADGWTGGSSYNSPLHFGNGTRLTVT.

This clone showed up just a few times. V usage is TRBV23-1 and J usage is TRBJ1-1; a possible D gene is TRBD1 (5 bases). TRBV23-1 carries the ORF label, with uncertain function. V lost 1 base, J lost 8 bases, and 11 bases lay in between. This CDR3 spans 13 amino acids. CDR3 protein: CASSQFRQGEAFF. CDR3 nucleotide sequence: TGCGCCAGCAGTCAATTTCGGCAGGGAGAAGCTTTCTTT.

The chain joins TRBV4-2 to TRBJ2-7; 9 nucleotides agree with TRBD2. V was pared by 0 bases and J by 1 base, with 7 bases of the junction left unmatched. The length of the CDR3 is 17 residues. Germline-derived CDR1 and CDR2 are LGHNA and YNFKEQ. The CDR3 nucleotides read TGTGCCAGCAGCCAAGATGATACAGCGGGAGGATCCTACGAGCAGTACTTC. It codes for CASSQDDTAGGSYEQYF.

The CDR3: CASSLILFGHQPQHF. CDR3 DNA sequence: TGTGCCAGCAGCTTGATTCTGTTCGGTCATCAGCCCCAGCATTTT. The rearrangement joins TRBV5-5 to TRBJ1-5; D is uncertain. The CDR3 contains 15 residues. Looked up from germline, CDR1 is SGHKS and CDR2 is YYEKEE (reference sequence). V lost 1 base to trimming and J lost 5 bases, with 13 bases between them.

This clone has a single count. This rearrangement joins TRBV7-9 to TRBJ1-6, with D unclear. The V gene's germline CDR1 is SEHNR and CDR2 FQNEAQ (reference sequence). The V and J ends lost 5 bases and 0 bases respectively, with 5 bases between them. This CDR3 has 14 residues. In nucleotides, the CDR3 is TGTGCCAGCAGCGGGAGCTCCTATAATTCACCCCTCCACTTT. Amino acid sequence: CASSGSSYNSPLHF.

The V call is TRBV10-3, the J call TRBJ2-7; 7 bases map to TRBD2. V lost 4 bases to trimming and J lost 5 bases; unmatched junction nucleotides: 11. This CDR3 region has 15 residues. Germline CDR1 reads ENHRY; CDR2 reads SYGVKD. The CDR3 DNA reads as TGTGCCATCAGTGGGGGGGGACCAGGGTCCCACGAGCAGTACGTC. It is translated as CAISGGGPGSHEQYV.

This sequence joins TRBV6-1 and TRBJ2-1; 9 bases agree with TRBD1. Germline CDR1 is MNHNS and CDR2 is SASEGT. V was pared by 0 bases and J by 9 bases, with 6 bases of the junction left unmatched. The CDR3 totals 15 residues. The CDR3 nucleotides are TGTGCCAGCAGTGAAGCGAGGACAGGGGTCGTTGAGCAGTTCTTC. This encodes CASSEARTGVVEQFF.

The chain recombines TRBV29-1 with TRBJ2-3; D may be TRBD2 (5 bases). The CDR3 covers 13 residues. V shed 5 bases and J shed 0 bases, with 9 bases lying between them. The germline CDR1 and CDR2 sequences are SQVTM and ANQGSEA. The CDR3 DNA follows: TGCAGCGTTCATACGGGAAGCACAGATACGCAGTATTTT. This translates into CSVHTGSTDTQYF.